This TCR beta chain was captured in a study of CD8 T cells in ankylosing spondylitis. There are many counts of this clonotype. MiXCR, run by TCRdb on the 5' RACE reads, gives a single entry per CDR3 protein. The table records about 250,000 distinct CDR3 sequences, roughly a quarter of them present only once. The sequenced material came from blood, either unsorted or a sorted T cell fraction (not recorded which). This receptor was taken from a male donor with ankylosing spondylitis or in good health (not recorded which).

The DNA for the CDR3 is TGTGCCAGCAGCACCCCCCCTGGTACTAGCCGATACAATGAGCAGTTCTTC. Translating it yields CASSTPPGTSRYNEQFF. The rearrangement links TRBV7-9 to TRBJ2-1; D may be TRBD2 (6 bases). The germline V and J ends were trimmed by 5 bases and 4 bases, with 21 bases remaining between them. Germline CDR1 reads SEHNR; CDR2 reads FQNEAQ (reference sequence). CDR3 length equals 17 residues.